One and the same sample provided the 3 T cell receptor beta chains below, sequenced in a study of T cell repertoires in cytomegalovirus infection. For these receptors, no antigen is known. MiXCR, run by TCRdb on the reads, gives a single entry per CDR3 protein. The profile shows 650,000 to 900,000 distinct CDR3 sequences, 25% to 35% of them singletons. The specimen was cultured CD8+ T cells from PBMCs, collected from culture after CMV antigen stimulation. The receptors shown here come from a human donor in good health (CMV status not recorded). Some clones in this sample may be carry-over from other donors' samples.

The gene calls are TRBV27 and TRBJ2-3; D tentatively fits TRBD1 or TRBD2 (5 bases each). Germline loops: CDR1 MNHEY, CDR2 SMNVEV (reference sequence). This CDR3 region has 15 residues. V dropped 3 bases and J dropped 0 bases, with 10 bases sitting between them. CDR3 sequence reads: CASSFRGPSTDTQYF. The CDR3 nucleotides are TGTGCCAGCAGTTTCCGGGGCCCTAGCACAGATACGCAGTATTTT.

This clonotype was seen ten or more times. V usage is TRBV12-3 or TRBV12-4 and J usage is TRBJ1-2; TRBD1 might be the D (6 bases). Trimming pared 5 bases from V and 7 bases from J, leaving 20 bases between. CDR3 size: 15 residues. This CDR3 is CASSLGFPRGGGYTF. The CDR3 DNA sequence: TGTGCCAGCAGTCTAGGGTTTCCCAGGGGAGGTGGCTACACCTTC.

This clonotype was counted a single time. The chain links TRBV19 to TRBJ2-7, with D maybe TRBD1 (6 bases). The CDR3 loop spans 15 amino acids. V gave up 6 bases and J gave up 3 bases, with 18 bases separating them. Per germline, CDR1 LNHDA and CDR2 SQIVND (reference sequence). The CDR3: CASSIQQGILYEQYF. Written as DNA, the CDR3 is TGTGCCAGTAGCATTCAACAGGGAATTCTCTACGAGCAGTACTTC.